The 22 T cell receptor beta chains presented below share a single source sample, sequenced in a study of read filtering for tumor transcriptome and immune sequencing. This library used around 400 ng RNA and molecular barcoded adaptors spanning alpha/delta and beta/gamma chains. A single record per CDR3 protein comes from TCRdb applying MiXCR to the reads. The sample has tens of thousands of distinct CDR3 sequences, roughly an eighth seen once. Sample: a population of CD138-negative cells sorted from bone marrow. These receptors all come from a donor aged 40 or over with multiple myeloma.

V gene TRBV12-3 or TRBV12-4 combines with J gene TRBJ2-1; 16 positions agree with TRBD2. The V and J ends lost 6 bases and 2 bases, in that order; junction bases with no gene match: 10. The CDR3 totals 19 residues. CDR3 nucleotide sequence: TGTGCCAGCAGCCCCACGGGACTAGCGGGAGGGCCAGCCTACAATGAGCAGTTCTTC. Translated, it gives CASSPTGLAGGPAYNEQFF.

In its sample, this clonotype was seen a few times. A much larger clone differs from this one at a single base, so this may be a read error. The rearrangement uses TRBV7-9 and TRBJ2-7; 7 bases match TRBD1. The CDR3 contains 15 residues. Germline lookup yields CDR1 SEHNR and CDR2 FQNEAQ (reference sequence). The CDR3, as DNA: TGTGCCAGCAGCTTAGCGGGACAGTGGTCCTACGGGCAGTACTTC. Its translation: CASSLAGQWSYGQYF.

This clonotype was seen many times. The rearrangement links TRBV14 to TRBJ2-1, with no clear D. Per the germline V gene, CDR1 is SGHDN and CDR2 is FVKESK. The CDR3 has 13 residues. V lost 3 bases and J lost 3, with 6 bases in between. The CDR3: CASSHGGYNEQFF. CDR3 sequence (DNA): TGTGCCAGCAGCCACGGCGGCTACAATGAGCAGTTCTTC.

This clonotype was counted at least ten times. The chain couples TRBV20-1 to TRBJ2-3; 8 nucleotides match TRBD1. The length of the CDR3 is 11 residues. Germline V CDR1 and CDR2: DFQATT, SNEGSKA (reference sequence). The ends lost 4 bases at V and 8 bases at J; junction bases unmatched: 2. The CDR3 DNA sequence: TGCAGTGCTAAACAGGGGGGTACGCAGTATTTT. Translation: CSAKQGGTQYF.

This clonotype came up many times. V usage is TRBV5-6 and J usage is TRBJ2-1, with 8 positions matching TRBD1. Germline-derived CDR1 and CDR2 are SGHDT and YYEEEE. CDR3 size: 15 residues. The J segment lost 5 bases and the V segment lost 4 bases, leaving 8 bases of the junction unmatched. The CDR3 coding sequence is TGTGCCAGCAGCATCCGGGACAGGCAGAACAATGAGCAGTTCTTC. It specifies CASSIRDRQNNEQFF.

This clonotype was detected ten times or more. The V gene is TRBV6-4, the J gene TRBJ2-1; D is perhaps TRBD2 (5 bases). V was shortened by 7 bases and J by 9 bases, with 19 bases between the two germline ends. The CDR3 loop spans 14 amino acids. Germline values: CDR1 MRHNA, CDR2 SNTAGT. The CDR3 here is CASTSVVGGREQFF. In nucleotides, the CDR3 is TGTGCCAGCACATCCGTCGTTGGAGGACGTGAGCAGTTCTTC.

Concerning this clonotype: This may stem from a read error, because a much larger clone lies one nucleotide away. The V call is TRBV6-5, the J call TRBJ1-1; 8 positions agree with TRBD1. CDR3 length: 14 amino acids. Trimming cost V 6 bases and J 4 bases; bases outside gene matches: 7. Germline V gives CDR1 MNHEY, CDR2 SVGAGI. Here the CDR3 reads CASRIQGGSTEAFF. CDR3 DNA: TGTGCCAGCAGAATACAGGGGGGTAGCACTGAAGCTTTCTTT.

This clonotype was counted many times. The genes are TRBV18 and TRBJ1-4; 8 bases fit TRBD1. The ends lost 4 bases at V and 0 bases at J; junction bases unmatched: 4. This CDR3 has 16 amino acids. The germline CDR1 and CDR2 sequences are KGHSH and LQKENI. The CDR3 loop is CASSQPGQATNEKLFF. The CDR3 bases are TGTGCCAGCTCACAACCGGGACAGGCAACTAATGAAAAACTGTTTTTT.

This clonotype was recorded at least ten times. The genes are TRBV30 and TRBJ2-6; no firm D call. The germline gives CDR1 GTSNPN, CDR2 SVGIG (reference sequence). The germline V and J ends were trimmed by 7 bases and 1 base, with 11 bases remaining between them. This CDR3 contains 14 residues. The CDR3 spells CASPPSSGANVLTF. The CDR3 region has the DNA TGTGCCTCCCCCCCTAGTTCTGGGGCCAACGTCCTGACTTTC.

This clonotype came up many times. This chain uses TRBV28 with TRBJ1-1; D is unclear. This CDR3 contains 14 residues. With 6 bases removed from V and 1 base from J, the gap between germline ends came to 12 bases. The germline V gene has CDR1 MDHEN and CDR2 SYDVKM. The DNA of the CDR3 is TGTGCCAGCAGACCTACGATCAAGAACACTGAAGCTTTCTTT. This translates into CASRPTIKNTEAFF.

This clonotype was observed at least ten times. The rearrangement uses TRBV7-8 and TRBJ2-3, with 15 positions matching TRBD2. V lost 4 bases and J lost 2; bases outside the gene matches: 4. This CDR3 is built from 17 residues. Germline-derived CDR1 and CDR2 are SGHVS and FQNEAQ. The CDR3 here is CASSSGLAGGITDTQYF. CDR3 nucleotide sequence: TGTGCCAGCAGCTCGGGACTAGCGGGAGGAATCACAGATACGCAGTATTTT.

This clonotype has at least ten counts. The CDR3 region is CSAREVGGDKSYEQYF. The CDR3 nucleotides are TGCAGTGCTAGAGAAGTTGGTGGAGACAAATCCTACGAGCAGTACTTC. V gene TRBV20-1 combines with J gene TRBJ2-7; D not resolved. Germline CDR1 is DFQATT and CDR2 is SNEGSKA (reference sequence). The CDR3 contains 16 residues. The ends were cut back, 0 bases at V and 1 base at J, with 16 bases in the middle.

This clonotype has more than one count but fewer than ten. The gene calls are TRBV7-9 and TRBJ1-5; the D gene is possibly TRBD1 (5 bases). Germline CDR1 SEHNR, CDR2 FQNEAQ (reference sequence). Trimming cost V 3 bases and J 2 bases, with 23 bases left between them. The CDR3 runs to 19 residues. The CDR3 spells CASSLGTRDGHLRNQPQHF. DNA for the CDR3: TGTGCCAGCAGCTTGGGAACCCGGGACGGACACCTTCGCAATCAGCCCCAGCATTTT.

This clonotype was detected only a few times. The chain carries TRBV6-1 and TRBJ1-2; 7 nucleotides align to TRBD1. CDR1 and CDR2 (germline): MNHNS, SASEGT. This CDR3 comprises 14 residues. J lost 12 bases, V lost 1 base, and 11 bases had no gene match. The DNA for the CDR3 is TGTGCCAGCAGTGAAGGGGGGACGGGAGGGGGCCACACCTTC. Its translation is CASSEGGTGGGHTF.

The J gene is TRBJ2-7, the V gene TRBV10-1; TRBD1 is a possible D gene (6 bases). The V end was cut by 2 bases, the J end by 7 bases, with 15 bases between. The CDR3 covers 14 residues. From germline, CDR1 is WNHNN and CDR2 SYGVQD (reference sequence). This CDR3 reads CASSEGDIRREQYF. CDR3 DNA sequence: TGCGCCAGCAGTGAGGGGGACATAAGGCGGGAGCAGTACTTC.

This clonotype was recorded at least ten times. V and J are TRBV27 and TRBJ2-1; perhaps D is TRBD1 or TRBD2 (5 bases each). This CDR3 comprises 13 residues. The germline V gene has CDR1 MNHEY and CDR2 SMNVEV (reference sequence). With 2 bases removed from V and 10 bases from J, the gap between germline ends came to 12 bases. The DNA for the CDR3 is TGTGCCAGCAGTTTAATGGGGGTGGGGGAGCAGTTCTTC. Its protein is CASSLMGVGEQFF.

This clonotype occurred many times. The chain employs TRBV19 and TRBJ2-7; TRBD2 is a possible D gene (5 bases). This CDR3 has 16 residues. Trimming removed 5 bases at V and 0 bases at J, with 17 bases between. The germline V gene has CDR1 LNHDA and CDR2 SQIVND (reference sequence). The CDR3 region is CASSPDRLSTSYEQYF. In DNA, the CDR3 is TGTGCCAGTAGTCCCGATCGACTATCAACCTCCTACGAGCAGTACTTC.

This clonotype was detected only a few times. A much more abundant neighbour one base away suggests this may be a read error. V gene TRBV4-1 combines with J gene TRBJ2-3; D is possibly TRBD2 (6 bases). The CDR3 loop spans 18 amino acids. Germline V CDR1 and CDR2: MGHRA, YSYEKL. Trimming stripped 3 bases from V and 0 bases from J, with 19 bases between. CDR3 region: CASSHMGLALFSTDTQYF. The CDR3 nucleotides are TGCGCCAGCAGCCACATGGGACTCGCCCTCTTTAGCACAGATACGCAGTATTTT.

This clonotype has at least ten counts. The chain recombines TRBV20-1 with TRBJ2-1; TRBD2 matches 14 bases. This CDR3 comprises 15 residues. The V segment lost 2 bases and the J segment 6 bases; nucleotides outside the gene matches: 3. Germline loops: CDR1 DFQATT, CDR2 SNEGSKA (reference sequence). Here the CDR3 reads CSARRGLAGANEQFF. The CDR3 coding sequence is TGCAGTGCTAGACGGGGACTAGCGGGAGCCAATGAGCAGTTCTTC.

This clonotype was detected many times. The chain links TRBV11-2 to TRBJ2-5; TRBD2 agrees at 9 bases. The V and J ends lost 7 bases and 5 bases, in that order; junction bases with no gene match: 5. CDR1 is SGHAT, CDR2 FQNNGV, per germline. The CDR3 is 13 residues long. The CDR3 protein is CASIRGRAETQYF. Written as DNA, the CDR3 is TGTGCCAGCATTCGCGGGAGGGCGGAGACCCAGTACTTC.

This clonotype was counted at least ten times. This chain uses TRBV6-5 with TRBJ2-3; TRBD1 agrees at 9 bases. The CDR3 has 15 residues. Germline CDR1 is MNHEY and CDR2 is SVGAGI. Trimming cost V 5 bases and J 5 bases; bases outside gene matches: 8. CDR3 amino acids: CASSTPGQGVDTQYF. The CDR3 DNA sequence: TGTGCCAGCAGTACTCCGGGACAGGGAGTAGATACGCAGTATTTT.

Remarks on this clonotype: Since a far larger clone is one base different, this is likely a read error. This chain uses TRBV10-1 with TRBJ2-7; D unresolved. Germline values: CDR1 WNHNN, CDR2 SYGVQD (reference sequence). Trimming left V 1 base short and J 7 bases short, with 17 bases between. The CDR3 covers 15 residues. CDR3: CASSELRSTWGEQYF. CDR3 in DNA: TGCGCCAGCAGTGAGTTGAGATCCACCTGGGGTGAGCAGTACTTC.